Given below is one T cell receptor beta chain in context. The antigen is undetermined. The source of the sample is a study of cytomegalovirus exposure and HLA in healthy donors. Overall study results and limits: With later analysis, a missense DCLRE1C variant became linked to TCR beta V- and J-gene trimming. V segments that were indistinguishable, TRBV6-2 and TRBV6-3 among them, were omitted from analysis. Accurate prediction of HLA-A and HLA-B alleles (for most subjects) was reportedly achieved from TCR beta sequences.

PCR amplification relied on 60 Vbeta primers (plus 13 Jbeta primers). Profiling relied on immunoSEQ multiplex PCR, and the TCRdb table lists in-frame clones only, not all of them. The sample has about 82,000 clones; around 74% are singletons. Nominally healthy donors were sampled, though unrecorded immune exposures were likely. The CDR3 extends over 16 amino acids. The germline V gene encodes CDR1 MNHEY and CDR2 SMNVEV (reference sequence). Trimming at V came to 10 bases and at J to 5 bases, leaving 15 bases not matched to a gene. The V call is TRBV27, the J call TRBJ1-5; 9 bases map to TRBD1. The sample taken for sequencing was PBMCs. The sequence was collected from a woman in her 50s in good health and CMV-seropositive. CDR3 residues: CATHSGTGFGDQPQHF. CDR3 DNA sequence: TGTGCCACTCATTCCGGGACAGGGTTTGGGGATCAGCCCCAGCATTTT.